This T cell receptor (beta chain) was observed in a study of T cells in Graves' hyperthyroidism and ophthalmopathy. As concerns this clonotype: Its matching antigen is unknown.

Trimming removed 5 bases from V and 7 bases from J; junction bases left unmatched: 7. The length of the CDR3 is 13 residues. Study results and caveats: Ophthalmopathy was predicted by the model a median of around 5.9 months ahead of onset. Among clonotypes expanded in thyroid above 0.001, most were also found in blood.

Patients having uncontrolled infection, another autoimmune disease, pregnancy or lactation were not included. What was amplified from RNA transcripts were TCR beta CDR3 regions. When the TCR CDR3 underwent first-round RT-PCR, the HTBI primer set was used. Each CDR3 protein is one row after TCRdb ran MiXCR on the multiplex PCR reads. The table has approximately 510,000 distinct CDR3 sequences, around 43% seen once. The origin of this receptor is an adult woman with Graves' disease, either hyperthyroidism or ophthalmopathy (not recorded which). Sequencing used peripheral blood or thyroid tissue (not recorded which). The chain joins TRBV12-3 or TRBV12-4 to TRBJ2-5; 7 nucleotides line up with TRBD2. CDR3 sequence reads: CASSESGGRTQYF. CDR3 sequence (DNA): TGTGCCAGCAGTGAGTCGGGGGGACGGACCCAGTACTTC.